This is a list of T cell receptor beta chains from one sample in a study of blood T cell repertoires in COVID-19. Using immunoSEQ multiplex PCR, the repertoire was profiled, and TCRdb retains in-frame clones only, with some absent. Of approximately 170,000 clones listed, more than 70% are singletons. Material: peripheral blood. These receptors all come from a woman aged 70-85 years who had recovered from COVID-19. CDR3s include the opening cysteine and the closing phenylalanine or tryptophan. Fields, in order: D gene, J gene, V gene, clone size, CDR3 DNA, CDR3 protein. A D gene is named only where the DNA matches it firmly. Where a row states a size, it is once, few, many or the class of an expanded clone; other rows omit it.

d_call: -
j_call: TRBJ2-3
v_call: TRBV11-3
clone_size: -
cdr3_nt: TGTGCCAGCAGCTTGGGGGCTAGCCGTAGCACAGATACGCAGTATTTT
cdr3_aa: CASSLGASRSTDTQYF

d_call: TRBD1
j_call: TRBJ2-1
v_call: TRBV7-3
clone_size: -
cdr3_nt: TGTGCCAGCAGCCCGGGACAGGGAGGCGAGCAGTTCTTC
cdr3_aa: CASSPGQGGEQFF

d_call: -
j_call: TRBJ1-1
v_call: TRBV2
clone_size: -
cdr3_nt: TGTGCCAGCACCGTAGACAGGAACACTGAAGCTTTCTTT
cdr3_aa: CASTVDRNTEAFF

d_call: -
j_call: TRBJ2-2
v_call: TRBV27
clone_size: -
cdr3_nt: TGTGCCAGCAGTTTAGGGGCTTACACCGGGGAGCTGTTTTTT
cdr3_aa: CASSLGAYTGELFF

d_call: -
j_call: TRBJ2-1
v_call: TRBV7-3
clone_size: -
cdr3_nt: TGTGCCAGCAGCTTAGGTGCTGGCGGGTACAATGAGCAGTTCTTC
cdr3_aa: CASSLGAGGYNEQFF

d_call: -
j_call: TRBJ1-1
v_call: TRBV4-2
clone_size: -
cdr3_nt: TGTGCCAGCAGCCAATGGCAGGCGATGAACACTGAAGCTTTCTTT
cdr3_aa: CASSQWQAMNTEAFF

d_call: -
j_call: TRBJ2-7
v_call: TRBV29-1
clone_size: once
cdr3_nt: TGCAGCGTTGGACCCTCGGGCGAGCAGTACTTC
cdr3_aa: CSVGPSGEQYF

d_call: TRBD1
j_call: TRBJ1-1
v_call: TRBV11-2
clone_size: -
cdr3_nt: TGTGCCAGCAGCGCCCTAGGACAGGGTCAGAACACTGAAGCTTTCTTT
cdr3_aa: CASSALGQGQNTEAFF

d_call: -
j_call: TRBJ1-6
v_call: TRBV7-2
clone_size: -
cdr3_nt: TGTGCCAGCAGCGCCAGGGGTATATATAATTCACCCCTCCACTTT
cdr3_aa: CASSARGIYNSPLHF

d_call: -
j_call: TRBJ1-3
v_call: TRBV28
clone_size: once
cdr3_nt: TGTGCCAGCATCCCGGGGGGGGTAGAGGGCGAAAACACCATATATTTT
cdr3_aa: CASIPGGVEGENTIYF

d_call: -
j_call: TRBJ2-7
v_call: TRBV6-2/TRBV6-3
clone_size: once
cdr3_nt: TGTGCCAGCAGTGCATTACCCCTCCGGGACAAGCGGTACGAGCAGTACTTC
cdr3_aa: CASSALPLRDKRYEQYF

d_call: -
j_call: TRBJ1-4
v_call: TRBV18
clone_size: -
cdr3_nt: TGTGCCAGCTCACCAAAGAATCCAGGGGCAACTAATGAAAAACTGTTTTTT
cdr3_aa: CASSPKNPGATNEKLFF

d_call: -
j_call: TRBJ2-3
v_call: TRBV9
clone_size: once
cdr3_nt: TGTGCCAGCAGCGGCAAAGGGGGACCAGATACGCAGTATTTT
cdr3_aa: CASSGKGGPDTQYF

d_call: -
j_call: TRBJ1-1
v_call: TRBV7-9
clone_size: -
cdr3_nt: TGTGCCAGCAGCTTGGGGCGGGGAGAGACTGAAGCTTTCTTT
cdr3_aa: CASSLGRGETEAFF

d_call: -
j_call: TRBJ1-1
v_call: TRBV7-3
clone_size: few
cdr3_nt: TGTGCCAGCAGCTTAACCGCCGGGGGGAACACTGAAGCTTTCTTT
cdr3_aa: CASSLTAGGNTEAFF

d_call: -
j_call: TRBJ2-7
v_call: TRBV5-5
clone_size: -
cdr3_nt: TGTGCCAGCAGCTTTGGGCAGGGTAACTACGAGCAGTACTTC
cdr3_aa: CASSFGQGNYEQYF

d_call: -
j_call: TRBJ1-5
v_call: TRBV5-8
clone_size: -
cdr3_nt: TGTGCCAGCAGCTTGGTGGGCCAGCCGCCCCAGCATTTT
cdr3_aa: CASSLVGQPPQHF

d_call: TRBD1
j_call: TRBJ1-6
v_call: TRBV12-5
clone_size: -
cdr3_nt: TGTGCTAGTGGCCCCGACAGGGAGAGTTCACCCCTCCACTTT
cdr3_aa: CASGPDRESSPLHF

d_call: -
j_call: TRBJ2-7
v_call: TRBV5-1
clone_size: -
cdr3_nt: TGCGCCAGCAGCTTGGCCTTGGGAGCCTACGAGCAGTACTTC
cdr3_aa: CASSLALGAYEQYF

d_call: TRBD2
j_call: TRBJ2-5
v_call: TRBV5-1
clone_size: -
cdr3_nt: TGCGCCAGCAGCCCCGACATGGGGAGGGAGGAGACCCAGTACTTC
cdr3_aa: CASSPDMGREETQYF

d_call: TRBD1
j_call: TRBJ1-2
v_call: TRBV7-9
clone_size: -
cdr3_nt: TGTGCCAGCAGCCCCCAGGGGGGCAGTGGCTACACCTTC
cdr3_aa: CASSPQGGSGYTF

d_call: -
j_call: TRBJ2-1
v_call: TRBV19
clone_size: once
cdr3_nt: TGTGCCAGTAGTCCCCGGGGAGTCCGAAATGAGCAGTTCTTC
cdr3_aa: CASSPRGVRNEQFF

d_call: -
j_call: TRBJ2-5
v_call: TRBV7-9
clone_size: -
cdr3_nt: TGTGCCAGCAGCTTGAATGGGGCTCAAGAGACCCAGTACTTC
cdr3_aa: CASSLNGAQETQYF

d_call: TRBD2
j_call: TRBJ2-7
v_call: TRBV2
clone_size: -
cdr3_nt: TGTGCCAGCAGACCCGGGGGGGACCGGGGCGAGCAGTACTTC
cdr3_aa: CASRPGGDRGEQYF

d_call: -
j_call: TRBJ2-2
v_call: TRBV6-5
clone_size: -
cdr3_nt: TGTGCCAGCAGTTACCGCTCGGACATCTACACCGGGGAGCTGTTTTTT
cdr3_aa: CASSYRSDIYTGELFF

d_call: -
j_call: TRBJ2-7
v_call: TRBV3-1/TRBV3-2
clone_size: -
cdr3_nt: TGTGCCAGCAGCTACGGCGGGGAACAGTACTTC
cdr3_aa: CASSYGGEQYF